This T cell receptor (beta chain) was found in a study of post-analysis software for immune sequencing data. Study details: Patients with relapsing-remitting, secondary progressive and progressive-relapsing multiple sclerosis courses were all represented. Study findings and constraints: Comparison with controls showed significantly lower normalized Chao1 diversity in multiple sclerosis patients. Samples made in the same batch grouped tightly together by F measure. Among a few TRBV segments more frequent in patients than controls were TRBV5-6, TRBV5-1 and TRBV20-1.

Prepared libraries of TCR beta cDNA carried unique molecular identifiers. Some 500,000 cDNA molecules were obtained per 1 to 10 million input T cells. Each CDR3 protein gets one entry after TCRdb re-called the PCR reads with MiXCR. The sample lists fewer than 700,000 distinct CDR3 sequences; 44% were seen once. The germline V gene encodes CDR1 DFQATT and CDR2 SNEGSKA (reference sequence). The CDR3 loop spans 13 amino acids. V was trimmed by 1 base and J by 4 bases, leaving 10 bases between them. Worth noting for this clonotype: Its antigen is as yet unknown.

The sequenced sample was blood. The TCR sequence derives from a girl aged 10-17 years with multiple sclerosis. The gene calls are TRBV20-1 and TRBJ1-2; D is perhaps TRBD1 (5 bases). The DNA of the CDR3 is TGCAGTGCTAGAGCGTTTACAGGCTATGGCTACACCTTC. Protein: CSARAFTGYGYTF.